Listed here are 28 T cell receptor beta chains from one sample, sequenced in a study of T cell repertoires in cytomegalovirus infection. TCRdb reprocessed the reads with MiXCR, giving one entry per CDR3 protein. Found here are hundreds of thousands of distinct CDR3 sequences, 20% to 25% of them singletons; the top ten hold around 7.6%. Sequenced material: CD8+ T cells from PBMCs. The receptors stem from a human donor in good health (CMV status not recorded). Some clones in this sample may be carry-over from other donors' samples.

This clonotype was recorded many times. The chain employs TRBV12-3 or TRBV12-4 and TRBJ2-7; D unresolved. CDR3 length: 14 residues. The V end lost 3 bases, the J end lost 4 bases, and 13 bases lay between the germline ends. The CDR3 DNA sequence: TGTGCCAGCAGTTTCTTTTCAGGAGATTACGAGCAGTACTTC. Protein product: CASSFFSGDYEQYF.

This clonotype was seen a handful of times. J is TRBJ2-1 and V is TRBV28; 7 bases are shared with TRBD2. This CDR3 is 15 amino acids long. V trimming: 3 bases; J trimming: 9 bases; junction bases outside the gene matches: 11. CDR1 and CDR2 from the germline V gene are MDHEN and SYDVKM. DNA of the CDR3: TGTGCCAGCAGTTTGGTAGGGCTAGCTAGCGGTGAGCAGTTCTTC. Its translation is CASSLVGLASGEQFF.

In its sample, this clonotype was seen many times. The V gene is TRBV4-1, the J gene TRBJ2-7; D assignment may be TRBD1 or TRBD2 (5 bases each). CDR1 and CDR2 (germline): MGHRA, YSYEKL. V dropped 4 bases and J dropped 3 bases, with 16 bases sitting between them. CDR3 length: 15 residues. CDR3 nucleotides: TGCGCCAGCAGCCCACGGGACGGCCGTTTCTACGAGCAGTACTTC. Residues: CASSPRDGRFYEQYF.

The V call is TRBV7-9, the J call TRBJ2-5; D not certain. This CDR3 has 13 amino acids. CDR1 and CDR2 from the germline V gene are SEHNR and FQNEAQ (reference sequence). Trimming removed 8 bases at V and 1 base at J, with 11 bases between. The CDR3 loop is CASGPSAQETQYF. CDR3 nucleotide sequence: TGTGCCAGCGGTCCCAGTGCCCAAGAGACCCAGTACTTC. The full variable domain, rest sourced from reference TRBV7-9 and TRBJ2-5, is DTGVSQNPRHKITKRGQNVTFRCDPISEHNRLYWYRQTLGQGPEFLTYFQNEAQLEKSRLLSDRFSAERPKGSFSTLEIQRTEQGDSAMYLCASGPSAQETQYFGPGTRLLVL.

About this clonotype: The CDR3 end shows no conserved phenylalanine or tryptophan, and so a read error is likely. The V call is TRBV28, the J call TRBJ2-1; 10 bases are shared with TRBD2. The CDR3 consists of 16 residues. After removal of 4 bases from V and 2 bases from J, the junction contained 5 bases not matched to a gene. Germline V CDR1 and CDR2: MDHEN, SYDVKM. The CDR3 nucleotides read TGTGCCAGCAGTTCCCGGACTAGCGGCCCCTACAATGAGCAGTTCCTC. The encoded protein is CASSSRTSGPYNEQFL.

This clonotype was seen repeatedly, ten times or more. The rearrangement uses TRBV6-5 and TRBJ1-4, with 9 bases fitting TRBD1. CDR3 size: 14 residues. V shed 6 bases and J 8 bases; nucleotides not matched to a gene: 7. Germline assignment: CDR1 MNHEY and CDR2 SVGAGI. The CDR3 loop is CASRPGQGREKLFF. The CDR3 DNA follows: TGTGCCAGCAGGCCGGGACAGGGTAGAGAAAAACTGTTTTTT.

This clonotype occurred many times. J is TRBJ2-7 and V is TRBV6-5; D is possibly TRBD1 (5 bases). This CDR3 comprises 13 residues. The V and J ends lost 3 bases and 3 bases respectively, with 9 bases between them. In germline, CDR1 is MNHEY, CDR2 SVGAGI. This CDR3 is CASSYYDSYEQYF. The CDR3 nucleotides read TGTGCCAGCAGTTATTACGACAGCTACGAGCAGTACTTC.

This clonotype was picked up many times. The chain carries TRBV7-6 and TRBJ2-4, with TRBD2 identical over 8 bases. V lost 3 bases and J lost 3; bases outside the gene matches: 10. The CDR3 covers 17 residues. CDR1 and CDR2 from the germline V gene are SGHVS and FNYEAQ. CDR3 sequence reads: CASSLDYPAGGKNIQYF. The CDR3 DNA reads as TGTGCCAGCAGCTTGGACTATCCCGCGGGAGGCAAAAACATTCAGTACTTC.

To note about this clonotype: The junction differs from germline at one of its ends, possibly a read error. The chain links TRBV11-2 to TRBJ2-1; 8 nucleotides match TRBD2. The CDR3 has 15 amino acids. The germline V gene encodes CDR1 SGHAT and CDR2 FQNNGV. The CDR3 sequence: CACSLKRGTYNEQFF. The DNA of the CDR3 is TGTGCCTGCAGCTTAAAGCGGGGGACCTACAATGAGCAGTTCTTC.

This clonotype was recorded a few times. The gene calls are TRBV6-6 and TRBJ2-1; D might be TRBD2 (5 bases). CDR3 length: 13 amino acids. V lost 2 bases and J lost 8, with 10 bases in between. The germline gives CDR1 MNHNY, CDR2 SVGAGI (reference sequence). The CDR3 sequence is CASSYEGFDEQFF. CDR3 DNA: TGTGCCAGCAGTTACGAGGGTTTCGATGAGCAGTTCTTC.

This clonotype was seen at least ten times. The V gene is TRBV7-2, the J gene TRBJ1-1, with a tentative D call TRBD1 (5 bases). V dropped 0 bases and J dropped 3 bases, with 8 bases sitting between them. Germline assignment: CDR1 SGHTA and CDR2 FQGNSA. The CDR3 is 14 residues long. As DNA, the CDR3 is TGTGCCAGCAGCTTAGCAACCAGGGACACTGAAGCTTTCTTT. The encoded protein is CASSLATRDTEAFF.

To note about this clonotype: Possible read error: a much larger clone is one base away. This chain uses TRBV7-6 with TRBJ2-5, with D maybe TRBD2 (6 bases). Looked up from germline, CDR1 is SGHVS and CDR2 is FNYEAQ. The CDR3 length is 15 residues. The CDR3 DNA follows: TGTGCCAGCAGCTTTGAGCTGCGGGACCAAGACACCCAGTACTTC. Protein sequence: CASSFELRDQDTQYF.

Concerning this clonotype itself: A much larger clone lies a single base off, so this may be a read error. The gene calls are TRBV7-9 and TRBJ2-1, with 13 bases fitting TRBD2. Germline CDR1 SEHNR, CDR2 FQNEAQ (reference sequence). The CDR3 consists of 15 residues. The CDR3 bases are TGTGTCAGCAGCTCCGGGACTAGCGGGAACAATGAGCAGTTCTTC. Its translation is CVSSSGTSGNNEQFF.

This clonotype was detected a few times. The V and J genes are TRBV7-6 and TRBJ2-5; the D is unclear. The germline V gene encodes CDR1 SGHVS and CDR2 FNYEAQ. The CDR3 contains 13 residues. V was shortened by 5 bases and J by 4 bases, with 11 bases between the two germline ends. CDR3 sequence (DNA): TGTGCCAGCAGCCGTCTGGCGAGAGAGACCCAGTACTTC. Translated, it gives CASSRLARETQYF.

Points on this clonotype: Just one base apart from a much larger clone, this may be a read error. This chain links TRBV29-1 with TRBJ2-3; 9 nucleotides agree with TRBD2. The germline CDR1 and CDR2 sequences are SQVTM and ANQGSEA. This CDR3 is built from 14 residues. CDR3 loop: CSVAPSGVTETQYF. The DNA for the CDR3 is TGCAGCGTAGCGCCTAGCGGGGTCACAGAAACGCAGTATTTT.

This clonotype came up a few times. The rearrangement uses TRBV5-1 and TRBJ2-3; D unclear. Trimming removed 7 bases at V and 4 bases at J, with 7 bases between. Germline lookup yields CDR1 SGHRS and CDR2 YFSETQ. This CDR3 is 11 amino acids long. The CDR3 loop reads CASWYADTQYF. The CDR3 nucleotides read TGCGCCAGCTGGTATGCAGATACGCAGTATTTT.

This chain links TRBV25-1 with TRBJ2-7; TRBD1 matches 7 bases. The CDR3 loop spans 16 amino acids. Germline V CDR1 and CDR2: MGHDK, SYGVNS. The V gene end was trimmed by 0 bases and the J gene end by 0 bases; junction bases not matched to a gene: 5. CDR3 region: CASSEYRDRSSYEQYV. The CDR3 bases are TGTGCCAGCAGTGAATATCGGGACAGAAGCTCCTACGAGCAGTACGTC.

In regard to this clonotype: A single base separates this from a much larger clone, so it may be a read error. V and J are TRBV7-9 and TRBJ2-1; tentative D call: TRBD1 (5 bases). Germline V gene lookup returns CDR1 SEHNR and CDR2 FQNEAQ (reference sequence). The CDR3 has 13 amino acids. The CDR3 here is CTSSLGVAEEQFF. CDR3 DNA sequence: TGTACCAGCAGTCTAGGGGTGGCAGAAGAGCAGTTCTTC. The whole variable domain, filled in from reference TRBV7-9 and TRBJ2-1, reads DTGVSQNPRHKITKRGQNVTFRCDPISEHNRLYWYRQTLGQGPEFLTYFQNEAQLEKSRLLSDRFSAERPKGSFSTLEIQRTEQGDSAMYLCTSSLGVAEEQFFGPGTRLTVL.

This clonotype was seen at least ten times. The chain combines TRBV28 with TRBJ1-5; a weak D match, TRBD1 (5 bases). Germline V gene data show CDR1 as MDHEN and CDR2 as SYDVKM. The CDR3 covers 16 residues. Deletions cut 2 bases from V and 4 bases from J, with 15 bases between. The CDR3 sequence is CASSLANLGGNQPQHF. DNA of the CDR3: TGTGCCAGCAGTTTAGCCAACCTTGGGGGAAATCAGCCCCAGCATTTT.

The V call is TRBV28, the J call TRBJ2-2; D remains unclear. CDR1 MDHEN and CDR2 SYDVKM come from the germline V gene. V gave up 2 bases and J gave up 4 bases, with 14 bases separating them. The CDR3 is 16 amino acids. CDR3 sequence reads: CASSLPAASGTGELFF. The CDR3 DNA sequence: TGTGCCAGCAGTTTACCGGCAGCGTCGGGCACCGGGGAGCTGTTTTTT.

This clonotype was observed a handful of times. The J gene is TRBJ2-1, the V gene TRBV6-2 or TRBV6-3; maybe TRBD2 (10 bases). CDR3 length: 21 amino acids. The V gene's germline CDR1 is MNHEY and CDR2 SVGEGT. Deletions cut 4 bases from V and 8 bases from J, with 36 bases between. The CDR3 loop is CASSFARDRAKNLAGVHEQFF. CDR3 DNA sequence: TGTGCCAGCAGTTTCGCCCGGGACAGGGCGAAAAATCTAGCGGGGGTTCATGAGCAGTTCTTC.

This clonotype was detected ten times or more. The V gene is TRBV7-8, the J gene TRBJ2-1; D unresolved. Germline loops: CDR1 SGHVS, CDR2 FQNEAQ. The V gene lost 6 bases and the J gene lost 2 bases, with 11 bases spanning the gap. This CDR3 is 14 amino acids long. CDR3 amino acids: CASSFGRPYNEQFF. The CDR3 DNA follows: TGTGCCAGCAGTTTCGGTCGCCCCTACAATGAGCAGTTCTTC.

Ten or more counts support this clonotype. The rearrangement joins TRBV6-1 to TRBJ2-1, with 13 nucleotides matching TRBD2. J lost 3 bases, V lost 6 bases, and 8 bases had no gene match. The CDR3 runs to 17 residues. CDR1 is MNHNS, CDR2 SASEGT, per germline. The CDR3 DNA reads TGTGCCAGCAGCCCCCTCGGGACTAGCGGGGTCTACAATGAGCAGTTCTTC. Protein sequence: CASSPLGTSGVYNEQFF.

The table lists this clonotype with a few counts. V is TRBV27 and J is TRBJ2-1; TRBD1 might be the D (6 bases). Between the trimmed V and J ends, which lost 5 bases and 7 bases, there was a span of 15 bases. Per the germline V gene, CDR1 is MNHEY and CDR2 is SMNVEV (reference sequence). CDR3 length equals 14 residues. The CDR3 sequence: CASSRSGETNEQFF. The CDR3 DNA sequence: TGTGCCAGCAGTAGGTCAGGGGAAACTAATGAGCAGTTCTTC.

In regard to this clonotype: One base away lies a much larger clone, so this may be a sequencing read error. The genes are TRBV6-2 or TRBV6-3 and TRBJ2-2; D may match TRBD1 or TRBD2 (5 bases each). Trimming shortened V by 2 bases and J by 4 bases, and 20 bases separated the two germline ends. Germline V gene lookup returns CDR1 MNHEY and CDR2 SVGEGT. The CDR3 is 18 residues long. The CDR3 is CASSYERGSPIFTGELFF. As DNA, the CDR3 is TGTGCCAGCAGTTACGAACGGGGCAGCCCGATTTTCACCGGGGAGCTGTTTTTT.

This clonotype was detected many times. The chain recombines TRBV7-2 with TRBJ1-1; D is ambiguous. The CDR3 runs 12 residues. Trimming took 5 bases from V and 1 from J, leaving 5 bases between them. Looked up from germline, CDR1 is SGHTA and CDR2 is FQGNSA. This chain's CDR3 is CASSTQNTEAFF. As DNA, the CDR3 is TGTGCCAGCAGCACCCAGAACACTGAAGCTTTCTTT.

This clonotype appeared a few times. This chain connects TRBV28 to TRBJ2-5; D possibly corresponds to TRBD1 (6 bases). CDR3 length equals 14 residues. Trimming left V 9 bases short and J 1 base short, with 15 bases between. Germline V gene lookup returns CDR1 MDHEN and CDR2 SYDVKM. The CDR3: CASSRTASQETQYF. In nucleotides, the CDR3 is TGTGCCAGTTCCCGGACAGCAAGCCAAGAGACCCAGTACTTC.

The CDR3 nucleotides are TGTGCCAGCAGTCTCGCGGCCGGGGGTCTTTATGGCTACACCTTC. It is translated as CASSLAAGGLYGYTF. This sequence joins TRBV27 and TRBJ1-2; possible D gene TRBD1, 5 bases. The CDR3 contains 15 residues. The V gene's germline CDR1 is MNHEY and CDR2 SMNVEV (reference sequence). With 5 bases removed from V and 5 bases from J, the gap between germline ends came to 18 bases.